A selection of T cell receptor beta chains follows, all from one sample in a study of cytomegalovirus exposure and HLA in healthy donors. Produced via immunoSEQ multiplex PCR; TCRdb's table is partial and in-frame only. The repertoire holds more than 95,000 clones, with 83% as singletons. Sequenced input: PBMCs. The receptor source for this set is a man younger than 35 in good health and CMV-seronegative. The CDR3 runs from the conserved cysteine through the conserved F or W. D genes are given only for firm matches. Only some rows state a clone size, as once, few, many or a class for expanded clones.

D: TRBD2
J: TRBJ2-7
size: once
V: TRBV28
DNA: TGTGCCAGCAGCAAAAGCGGGAGAATGTACGAGCAGTACTTC
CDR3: CASSKSGRMYEQYF

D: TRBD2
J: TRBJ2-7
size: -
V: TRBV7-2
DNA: TGTGCCAGCAGCTTAAGAAGCGGGAGGGAGTACGAGCAGTACTTC
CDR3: CASSLRSGREYEQYF

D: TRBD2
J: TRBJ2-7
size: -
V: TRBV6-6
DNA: TGTGCCAGCAGAGAGGGACTAGCAGGTCACGAGCAGTACTTC
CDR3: CASREGLAGHEQYF

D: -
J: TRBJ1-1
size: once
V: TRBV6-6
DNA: TGTGCCAGCGGGCTCGCCGAGAACACTGAAGCTTTCTTT
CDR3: CASGLAENTEAFF

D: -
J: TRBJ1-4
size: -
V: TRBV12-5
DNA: TGTGCTAGTGGTTTGTCCCAGGGGCTAGAGAAACTGTTTTTT
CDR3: CASGLSQGLEKLFF

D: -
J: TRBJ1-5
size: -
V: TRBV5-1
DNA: TGCGCCAGCAGCATACATCCGTTGGAGCCCCAGCATTTT
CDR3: CASSIHPLEPQHF

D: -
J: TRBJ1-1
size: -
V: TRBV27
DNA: TGTGCCAGCAGTTTAGGGGGGGGGCGCACTGAAGCTTTCTTT
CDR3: CASSLGGGRTEAFF

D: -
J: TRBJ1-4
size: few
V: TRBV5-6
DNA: TGTGCCAGCAGCTTGAAACTAACTAATGAAAAACTGTTTTTT
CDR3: CASSLKLTNEKLFF

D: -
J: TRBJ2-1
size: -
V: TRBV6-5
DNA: TGTGCCAGCAGTTCCCTAGCGCTCGAGGCCTACAATGAGCAGTTCTTC
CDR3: CASSSLALEAYNEQFF

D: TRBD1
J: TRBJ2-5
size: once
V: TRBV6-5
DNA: TGTGCCAGCAGTTACCTGACAGGGGCAGAGACCCAGTACTTC
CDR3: CASSYLTGAETQYF

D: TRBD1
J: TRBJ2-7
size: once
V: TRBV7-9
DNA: TGTGCCAGCGTGGTCCAGGACAGGGTTTACGAGCAGTACTTC
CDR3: CASVVQDRVYEQYF

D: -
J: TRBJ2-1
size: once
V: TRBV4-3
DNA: TGCGCCAGCAGCCTTCTCACTCGCTCCTACAATGAGCAGTTCTTC
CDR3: CASSLLTRSYNEQFF

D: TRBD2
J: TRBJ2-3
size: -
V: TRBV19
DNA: TGTGCCAGTAGGATGGGGTTTTCGGGGGGGCCCACAGATACGCAGTATTTT
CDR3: CASRMGFSGGPTDTQYF

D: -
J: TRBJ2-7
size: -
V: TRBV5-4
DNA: TGTGCCAGCAGCTTTCTGCCGGGAGCGAGCGAGCAGTACTTC
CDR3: CASSFLPGASEQYF

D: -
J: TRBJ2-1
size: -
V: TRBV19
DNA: TGTGCTAGCAGGGTCCCTGGCAATGAGCAGTTCTTC
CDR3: CASRVPGNEQFF